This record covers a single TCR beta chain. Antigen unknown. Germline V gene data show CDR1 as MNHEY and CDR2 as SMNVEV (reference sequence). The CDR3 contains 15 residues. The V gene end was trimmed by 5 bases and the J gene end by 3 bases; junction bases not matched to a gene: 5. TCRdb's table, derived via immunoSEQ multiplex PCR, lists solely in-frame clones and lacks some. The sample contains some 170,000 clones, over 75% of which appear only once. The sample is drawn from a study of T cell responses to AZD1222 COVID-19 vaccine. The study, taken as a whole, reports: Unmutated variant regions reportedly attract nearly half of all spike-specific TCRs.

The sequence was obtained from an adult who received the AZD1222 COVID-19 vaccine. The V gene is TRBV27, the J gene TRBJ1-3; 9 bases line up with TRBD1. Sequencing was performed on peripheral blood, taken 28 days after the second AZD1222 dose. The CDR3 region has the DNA TGTGCCAGCAGTCTCACAGGGGGCTTTGGAAACACCATATATTTT. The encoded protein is CASSLTGGFGNTIYF.